The sequence of this TCR beta chain was determined in a study of T-cell memory formation after mild COVID-19 listed by TCRdb under 2021. A note on the overall study: TCR sequence clusters from the two donors were largely donor specific. Longitudinal TCRalpha and TCRbeta repertoire sequencing tracked T-cell clones expanding and contracting after mild COVID-19 in a couple of donors. Two young, previously healthy adult volunteers, one female and one male, were included in the cohort. The paper's findings and limits, for the study overall: Whether the second-wave clones peaking on day 37 were SARS-CoV-2 specific was not confirmed. Some responding clones were detected in pre-infection memory, which suggested that pre-existing cross-reactive memory T cells had joined the SARS-CoV-2 response. Only two mild cases were covered by the study, and larger cohorts that include severe cases with pre-infection samples were considered necessary. Clones contracting from day 15 to 85 had balanced CD4/CD8 phenotypes, while a second wave expanding from day 15 to 37 was biased towards CD4+. Contracting CD4+ clones appeared mostly in the CM and EM memory subsets, whereas CD8+ clones were enriched in EMRA.

Sequenced using an Illumina NovaSeq 6000. Using 5'RACE with constant-segment primers, TCRalpha and TCRbeta cDNA libraries were constructed, with sample barcodes and unique molecular identifiers added in the process. RNA was extracted from every sample with Trizol reagent. Library amplification was performed in two PCR steps, and a second sample barcode and Illumina TruSeq adapters were introduced in the second step. The libraries were sequenced on an Illumina NovaSeq using 2 x 150 bp paired-end reads. Under the source paper's analysis protocol: With migec v1.2.7, reads were demultiplexed and then collapsed into UMI-guided consensus sequences. With mixcr v2.1.11, UMI consensuses were aligned to TRA and TRB V and J templates and assembled into clonotypes. A clonotype was counted as expanded or contracted only when both edgeR and NoisET called the clonotype significant, with the noise models trained on biological replicates. edgeR calls used a false discovery rate-adjusted p below 0.01 and a log2 fold-change threshold of 1. As an exploratory analysis of dynamics, max-normalized trajectories of the 1000 most abundant clonotypes were examined by PCA with hierarchical clustering. Each responding clone was given a CD4 or CD8 phenotype based on the CD4+ and CD8+ repertoires, which had been sequenced separately. In TCRdb, the public reads were trimmed at Q25 with fastp and aligned with MiXCR, with productive beta chains retained. Each CDR3 protein appears once, grouped with its most common genes and DNA. The V and J calls were not made by the authors but by TCRdb's processing. Within this sample are 120,000 or so distinct CDR3 sequences, with 17% of them counted one time only. Jointly, the top ten make up 4.5% to 5.5% of the sample.

The CDR3, from cysteine to phenylalanine, totals 13 residues. This entry keeps only the CDR3 DNA: 39 bases, framed from base 1. According to the germline V gene, CDR1 reads SGHRS and CDR2 reads YFSETQ. V lost 1 base and J lost 7 bases; the stretch between them is 11 bases long. On this clonotype: The specificity of this receptor is unknown. There are no base qualities to consult, and no much larger clone falls within one base.

PBMCs were isolated by Ficoll-Paque density gradient centrifugation. The chain uses TRBV5-1 and TRBJ1-2; the D gene remains uncertain. The sequencing sample was made of PBMCs or a T cell subset sorted from them (not recorded which). The clonotype was recovered from a man younger than 30 who had mild COVID-19 (a few samples of this study predate the infection). The sample titles of this study are shuffled in the database, so cell type and time point are left out; the donor was told from shared clones. The sequenced DNA is TGCGCCAGCAGCTTGAAATTGGATAGTGGCTACACCTTC. Its product reads: CASSLKLDSGYTF.